Shown below are 6 T cell receptor beta chains from a single sample sequenced in a study of monozygotic twins with inflammatory bowel disease. TCRdb reanalyzed the 5' RACE reads and collapses them to one entry per CDR3 protein, without DNA. The table counts about 420,000 distinct CDR3 sequences; 2% to 3% lies in the top ten. Specimen: blood. These receptors all come from a human donor with ulcerative colitis or Crohn's disease, or a healthy co-twin of an affected twin (not recorded which).

The chain is built from TRBV3-1 and TRBJ1-2; TCRdb's D call, TRBD1, is unchecked because there is no DNA. The germline V gene encodes CDR1 LGHDT and CDR2 YNNKEL (reference sequence). The CDR3 extends over 17 amino acids. CDR3: CASSQDQGQGLLYGYTF.

The V and J genes are TRBV20-1 and TRBJ2-1. CDR3 length: 13 residues. Germline CDR1 and CDR2: DFQATT and SNEGSKA (reference sequence). The CDR3 here is CSARMASGERQFF.

V and J are TRBV24-1 and TRBJ2-1; TCRdb's D gene call, TRBD1, goes unchecked for lack of DNA. The CDR3 loop spans 13 amino acids. Germline CDR1 is KGHDR and CDR2 is SFDVKD. The CDR3 loop is CATSGGTGGPPDF.

J is TRBJ2-2 and V is TRBV19; TCRdb selects TRBD2, and the lack of DNA leaves this call unchecked. This CDR3 has 14 residues. CDR1 and CDR2 (germline): LNHDA, SQIVND (reference sequence). The CDR3 is CASREDYVGGELFF.

The V gene is TRBV5-1, the J gene TRBJ2-1; absent DNA, TCRdb's TRBD1 call cannot be checked. CDR3 length equals 15 residues. Germline values: CDR1 SGHRS, CDR2 YFSETQ. CDR3 sequence reads: CASSSRASSYNEQFF.

The chain recombines TRBV19 with TRBJ2-6; TCRdb's D call of TRBD1 is untestable without DNA. The length of the CDR3 is 14 residues. Germline V gives CDR1 LNHDA, CDR2 SQIVND (reference sequence). Here the CDR3 reads CASSHAGRANVLTF.